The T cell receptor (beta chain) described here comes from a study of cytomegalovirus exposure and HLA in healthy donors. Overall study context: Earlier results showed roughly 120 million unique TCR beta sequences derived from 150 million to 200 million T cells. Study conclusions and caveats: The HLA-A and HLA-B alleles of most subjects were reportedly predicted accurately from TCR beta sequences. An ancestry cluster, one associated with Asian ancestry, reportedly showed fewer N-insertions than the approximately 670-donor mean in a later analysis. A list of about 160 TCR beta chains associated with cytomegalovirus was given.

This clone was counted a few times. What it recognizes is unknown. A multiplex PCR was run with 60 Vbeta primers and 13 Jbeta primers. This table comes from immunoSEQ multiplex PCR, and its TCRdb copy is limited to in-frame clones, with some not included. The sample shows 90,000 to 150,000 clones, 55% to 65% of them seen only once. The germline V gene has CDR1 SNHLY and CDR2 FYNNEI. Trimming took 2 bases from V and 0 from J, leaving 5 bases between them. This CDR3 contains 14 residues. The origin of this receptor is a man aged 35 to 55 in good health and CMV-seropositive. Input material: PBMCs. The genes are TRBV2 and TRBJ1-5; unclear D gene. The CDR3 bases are TGTGCCAGCAGTGAACAGTATAGCAATCAGCCCCAGCATTTT. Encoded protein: CASSEQYSNQPQHF.